The next 8 T cell receptor beta chains were all read from a single sample in a study of lymphopenia after photon versus proton radiotherapy. Measured with immunoSEQ multiplex PCR; TCRdb has only the in-frame clones, and not every one. The sample carries approximately 30,000 clones, 65% to 85% recorded once. Specimen: peripheral blood, collected from a patient treated with photon-based radiotherapy. The receptors here all came from a middle-aged man with gastric cancer.

This chain joins TRBV5-1 and TRBJ1-2, with D unresolved. Germline loops: CDR1 SGHRS, CDR2 YFSETQ. The CDR3 is made up of 12 amino acids. The V end lost 0 bases, the J end lost 3 bases, and 3 bases lay between the germline ends. For the CDR3, the DNA is TGCGCCAGCAGCTTGGCAGACTATGGCTACACCTTC. This sequence encodes CASSLADYGYTF.

The gene calls are TRBV10-3 and TRBJ2-3; 12 nucleotides match TRBD2. The length of the CDR3 is 16 residues. V gave up 4 bases and J gave up 6 bases; unmatched junction bases: 8. CDR1 is ENHRY, CDR2 SYGVKD, per germline. The CDR3: CAISGQLAGGSDTQYF. The CDR3 DNA follows: TGTGCCATCAGTGGCCAACTAGCGGGGGGATCGGATACGCAGTATTTT.

The rearrangement links TRBV14 to TRBJ2-6; a possible D gene is TRBD2 (5 bases). This CDR3 has 16 residues. The germline V gene encodes CDR1 SGHDN and CDR2 FVKESK. Trimming left V 0 bases short and J 0 bases short, with 6 bases between. The CDR3 DNA reads TGTGCCAGCAGCCAAGATCGGGGCTCTGGGGCCAACGTCCTGACTTTC. It is translated as CASSQDRGSGANVLTF.

The V call is TRBV29-1, the J call TRBJ1-5, with TRBD1 as a possible D gene (5 bases). With 7 bases removed from V and 0 bases from J, the gap between germline ends came to 10 bases. This CDR3 spans 13 amino acids. Germline lookup yields CDR1 SQVTM and CDR2 ANQGSEA. For the CDR3, the DNA is TGCAGCGCCAAGACAGATAGCAATCAGCCCCAGCATTTT. It yields the protein CSAKTDSNQPQHF.

This clone was recorded only once. The chain combines TRBV7-2 with TRBJ2-5; 8 nucleotides match TRBD2. The CDR3 is made up of 14 amino acids. Per the germline V gene, CDR1 is SGHTA and CDR2 is FQGNSA. After removal of 3 bases from V and 4 bases from J, the junction contained 4 bases not matched to a gene. CDR3 residues: CASSFGGAGETQYF. The DNA for the CDR3 is TGTGCCAGCAGCTTCGGGGGGGCGGGAGAGACCCAGTACTTC.

This chain uses TRBV27 with TRBJ1-2; 8 nucleotides line up with TRBD1. This CDR3 has 12 residues. The germline CDR1 and CDR2 sequences are MNHEY and SMNVEV (reference sequence). Unmatched junction bases numbered 4, after V lost 6 bases and J lost 7 bases. The chain's CDR3 is CASRDRVGGYTF. The CDR3, as DNA: TGTGCCAGCAGGGACAGGGTGGGTGGCTACACCTTC.

The chain carries TRBV14 and TRBJ1-2; D is uncertain. Between the trimmed V and J ends, which lost 0 bases and 7 bases, there was a span of 27 bases. The germline V gene has CDR1 SGHDN and CDR2 FVKESK. The CDR3 runs 19 residues. The CDR3 protein is CASSQDPHPVSAKAGGYTF. The CDR3 region has the DNA TGTGCCAGCAGCCAAGATCCTCACCCCGTCTCGGCGAAGGCGGGTGGCTACACCTTC.

The V gene is TRBV4-3, the J gene TRBJ2-7; TRBD1 agrees at 7 bases. Germline CDR1 is LGHNA and CDR2 is YSLEER. The CDR3 has 17 residues. The V segment lost 0 bases and the J segment 2 bases; nucleotides outside the gene matches: 10. This CDR3 is CASSQDKTGIGAYEQYF. The DNA of the CDR3 is TGCGCCAGCAGCCAAGATAAGACAGGGATCGGGGCCTACGAGCAGTACTTC.